This entry lists 22 T cell receptor beta chains sequenced from one sample in a study of cytomegalovirus exposure and HLA in healthy donors. Researchers ran the PCR with 60 Vbeta and 13 Jbeta primers. The repertoire was sequenced with immunoSEQ multiplex PCR; TCRdb's copy has only in-frame clones and lacks some. The sample has 150,000 or so clones; roughly 85% are singletons. Material for sequencing was PBMCs. These TCRs come from a male donor in good health and CMV-seronegative.

The chain recombines TRBV2 with TRBJ2-1; weak D call: TRBD2 (6 bases). CDR1 is SNHLY and CDR2 is FYNNEI in the germline V gene. The CDR3 is 14 residues long. Trimming left V 3 bases short and J 6 bases short, with 12 bases between. The CDR3 sequence is CASSDSASVNEQFF. CDR3 nucleotides: TGTGCCAGCAGTGATTCCGCTAGCGTCAATGAGCAGTTCTTC. The full variable domain, with the rest looked up from reference TRBV2 and TRBJ2-1, is EPEVTQTPSHQVTQMGQEVILRCVPISNHLYFYWYRQILGQKVEFLVSFYNNEISEKSEIFDDQFSVERPDGSNFTLKIRSTKLEDSAMYFCASSDSASVNEQFFGPGTRLTVL.

The rearrangement uses TRBV5-1 and TRBJ2-1, with TRBD2 as a possible D gene (5 bases). This CDR3 is 14 amino acids long. CDR1 is SGHRS, CDR2 YFSETQ, per germline. Trimming stripped 0 bases from V and 2 bases from J, with 6 bases between. CDR3 bases: TGCGCCAGCAGCTTGGAGAGGGCCTACAATGAGCAGTTCTTC. Amino acids: CASSLERAYNEQFF.

This clone has a single count. The gene calls are TRBV7-2 and TRBJ2-5, with D tentatively TRBD2 (5 bases). Trimming removed 10 bases from V and 0 bases from J, with 12 bases in between. Per germline, CDR1 SGHTA and CDR2 FQGNSA. CDR3 length equals 13 residues. This chain's CDR3 is CATSRAHQETQYF. As DNA, the CDR3 is TGTGCCACCTCGCGGGCCCACCAAGAGACCCAGTACTTC. The variable domain in full, with the rest retrieved from reference TRBV7-2 and TRBJ2-5, is GAGVSQSPSNKVTEKGKDVELRCDPISGHTALYWYRQSLGQGLEFLIYFQGNSAPDKSGLPSDRFSAERTGGSVSTLTIQRTQQEDSAVYLCATSRAHQETQYFGPGTRLLVL.

The chain has TRBV7-2 and TRBJ2-1; perhaps TRBD2 as D (5 bases). CDR1 is SGHTA, CDR2 FQGNSA, per germline. The CDR3 runs to 15 residues. V lost 1 base and J 5 bases, leaving 12 bases between the germline ends. The CDR3 DNA reads as TGTGCCAGCAGCTTAGTGGGTAGAGGGAACAATGAGCAGTTCTTC. It is translated as CASSLVGRGNNEQFF.

The rearrangement uses TRBV2 and TRBJ2-1, with a weak D call TRBD2 (6 bases). Germline values: CDR1 SNHLY, CDR2 FYNNEI. The V gene lost 5 bases and the J gene lost 1 base, with 12 bases spanning the gap. This CDR3 has 15 residues. The CDR3 protein is CASSRTTSSYNEQFF. The CDR3 DNA sequence: TGTGCCAGCAGTCGCACGACTAGTTCCTACAATGAGCAGTTCTTC. Based on the CDR3 plus reference TRBV2 and TRBJ2-1, the full variable domain is EPEVTQTPSHQVTQMGQEVILRCVPISNHLYFYWYRQILGQKVEFLVSFYNNEISEKSEIFDDQFSVERPDGSNFTLKIRSTKLEDSAMYFCASSRTTSSYNEQFFGPGTRLTVL.

The chain uses TRBV15 and TRBJ1-1; possibly TRBD1 for D (5 bases). Germline-derived CDR1 and CDR2 are LNHNV and YYDKDF (reference sequence). This CDR3 is 16 amino acids long. V was pared by 0 bases and J by 0 bases, with 11 bases between. This chain's CDR3 is CATSRDQAGMNTEAFF. CDR3 in DNA: TGTGCCACCAGCAGAGATCAGGCAGGGATGAACACTGAAGCTTTCTTT.

In nucleotides, the CDR3 is TGTGCCAGCAGCTTACGCCGGACAGGGGCTCGTAATTCACCCCTCCACTTT. Residues: CASSLRRTGARNSPLHF. The rearrangement uses TRBV7-2 and TRBJ1-6; the match to TRBD1 covers 9 bases. This CDR3 region has 17 residues. Germline CDR1 and CDR2: SGHTA and FQGNSA. With V trimmed by 2 bases and J by 6 bases, 8 bases remained unmatched. The entire variable domain, with the rest obtained from reference TRBV7-2 and TRBJ1-6, is as follows: GAGVSQSPSNKVTEKGKDVELRCDPISGHTALYWYRQSLGQGLEFLIYFQGNSAPDKSGLPSDRFSAERTGGSVSTLTIQRTQQEDSAVYLCASSLRRTGARNSPLHFGNGTRLTVT.

This rearrangement joins TRBV6-5 to TRBJ2-7; possible D gene TRBD1, 6 bases. The CDR3 totals 13 residues. The V end was cut by 5 bases, the J end by 3 bases, with 11 bases between. Germline assignment: CDR1 MNHEY and CDR2 SVGAGI. The CDR3 DNA follows: TGTGCCAGCAGTCGGACAGCCGACTACGAGCAGTACTTC. It specifies CASSRTADYEQYF.

CDR3 region: CASQSGISYEQYF. CDR3 bases: TGTGCCAGCCAATCCGGGATCTCCTACGAGCAGTACTTC. V and J are TRBV6-1 and TRBJ2-5, with TRBD2 as a possible D gene (5 bases). The assigned J gene may be wrong: the sequence end matches TRBJ2-7 better. This CDR3 has 13 amino acids. Germline CDR1 reads MNHNS; CDR2 reads SASEGT.

The rearrangement joins TRBV9 to TRBJ1-5, with D maybe TRBD1 (6 bases). The V gene lost 3 bases and the J gene lost 6 bases, with 13 bases spanning the gap. The CDR3 runs 14 residues. Germline V gene data show CDR1 as SGDLS and CDR2 as YYNGEE. The CDR3 here is CASSAGQIAQPQHF. CDR3 sequence (DNA): TGTGCCAGCAGCGCCGGACAGATCGCTCAGCCCCAGCATTTT. Using reference TRBV9 and TRBJ1-5 for the parts outside the CDR3, the full variable domain is DSGVTQTPKHLITATGQRVTLRCSPRSGDLSVYWYQQSLDQGLQFLIQYYNGEERAKGNILERFSAQQFPDLHSELNLSSLELGDSALYFCASSAGQIAQPQHFGDGTRLSIL.

The chain carries TRBV7-2 and TRBJ2-5; TRBD1 matches 8 bases. J gave up 3 bases and V 5 bases, and 8 bases lay outside the gene matches. Per germline, CDR1 SGHTA and CDR2 FQGNSA. The CDR3 runs 15 residues. The CDR3 coding sequence is TGTGCCAGCAGCGTATACGGACAGGGCGAAGAGACCCAGTACTTC. The encoded protein is CASSVYGQGEETQYF.

This chain joins TRBV10-2 and TRBJ2-1, with D tentatively TRBD1 (6 bases). V was clipped by 7 bases and J by 2 bases, with 12 bases between them. This CDR3 is built from 14 residues. The V gene's germline CDR1 is WSHSY and CDR2 SAAADI. Written as DNA, the CDR3 is TGCGCCAGCACCCCCGACAGGACCTACAATGAGCAGTTCTTC. Protein product: CASTPDRTYNEQFF.

This CDR3 is CASSPGDRGQNTEAFF. In DNA, the CDR3 is TGTGCCAGCTCACCCGGGGACAGGGGCCAGAACACTGAAGCTTTCTTT. This sequence joins TRBV18 and TRBJ1-1, with TRBD1 matching 10 bases. This CDR3 region has 16 residues. Per the germline V gene, CDR1 is KGHSH and CDR2 is LQKENI. The junction had 5 bases not matched to a gene; V was cut back by 3 bases and J by 1 base.

V is TRBV5-1 and J is TRBJ1-1; the match to TRBD1 covers 10 bases. The J segment lost 2 bases and the V segment lost 4 bases, leaving 5 bases of the junction unmatched. Germline CDR1 and CDR2: SGHRS and YFSETQ. CDR3 length equals 15 residues. The CDR3 region is CASSMRTGGNTEAFF. For the CDR3, the DNA is TGCGCCAGCAGCATGAGGACAGGGGGAAACACTGAAGCTTTCTTT.

CDR3 in DNA: TGTGCCATCAGTGAGTCAGGGACTAGCGGGCGCGGAACCGGGGAGCTGTTTTTT. Translated: CAISESGTSGRGTGELFF. This chain links TRBV10-3 with TRBJ2-2, with TRBD2 identical over 12 bases. The CDR3 runs 18 residues. The J segment lost 5 bases and the V segment lost 0 bases, leaving 7 bases of the junction unmatched. Germline assignment: CDR1 ENHRY and CDR2 SYGVKD.

The J gene is TRBJ2-5, the V gene TRBV27; 8 bases line up with TRBD2. Near its end, the DNA agrees better with TRBJ2-7, so the J call may be wrong. The CDR3 consists of 15 residues. CDR1 MNHEY and CDR2 SMNVEV come from the germline V gene (reference sequence). As DNA, the CDR3 is TGTGCCAGCAGTTTCTCCCTGGCGGGGGGTTACGAGCAGTACTTC. Protein product: CASSFSLAGGYEQYF.

V and J are TRBV19 and TRBJ2-2, with 13 bases matching TRBD2. The CDR3 extends over 14 amino acids. Germline CDR1 LNHDA, CDR2 SQIVND (reference sequence). V gave up 7 bases and J gave up 6 bases; unmatched junction bases: 2. The CDR3 sequence is CASTGLAGPGELFF. As DNA, the CDR3 is TGTGCCAGTACGGGACTAGCGGGACCCGGGGAGCTGTTTTTT.

This chain joins TRBV4-1 and TRBJ2-3; 9 bases match TRBD2. CDR3 length equals 16 residues. The junction had 4 bases not matched to a gene; V was cut back by 3 bases and J by 0 bases. Germline loops: CDR1 MGHRA, CDR2 YSYEKL. The CDR3 DNA sequence: TGCGCCAGCAGCCAGATAGCGGGAGCAAGCACAGATACGCAGTATTTT. Translated, it gives CASSQIAGASTDTQYF.

Here the CDR3 reads CAWSVRWAGRTTNEKLFF. The CDR3 DNA reads TGTGCCTGGAGTGTAAGGTGGGCAGGGAGGACAACTAATGAAAAACTGTTTTTT. The J gene is TRBJ1-4, the V gene TRBV30; maybe TRBD1 (5 bases). The germline V and J ends were trimmed by 0 bases and 0 bases, with 17 bases remaining between them. This CDR3 is built from 18 residues. Germline V CDR1 and CDR2: GTSNPN, SVGIG (reference sequence).

The chain carries TRBV7-9 and TRBJ2-7; 13 nucleotides match TRBD2. The V segment lost 5 bases and the J segment 5 bases; nucleotides outside the gene matches: 6. Germline assignment: CDR1 SEHNR and CDR2 FQNEAQ (reference sequence). The CDR3 consists of 15 residues. CDR3 sequence: CASSKLAGGLHEQYF. The CDR3 nucleotides read TGTGCCAGCAGCAAACTAGCGGGAGGGTTACACGAGCAGTACTTC. The entire variable domain, with the rest obtained from reference TRBV7-9 and TRBJ2-7, is as follows: DTGVSQNPRHKITKRGQNVTFRCDPISEHNRLYWYRQTLGQGPEFLTYFQNEAQLEKSRLLSDRFSAERPKGSFSTLEIQRTEQGDSAMYLCASSKLAGGLHEQYFGPGTRLTVT.

The gene calls are TRBV19 and TRBJ1-1; TRBD1 matches at 7 bases. Germline V gene lookup returns CDR1 LNHDA and CDR2 SQIVND (reference sequence). There are 14 residues in the CDR3. V was clipped by 4 bases and J by 4 bases; unmatched bases: 6. This chain's CDR3 is CASSTRGLGTEAFF. CDR3 nucleotides: TGTGCCAGTAGTACGAGGGGGCTGGGCACTGAAGCTTTCTTT.

The chain joins TRBV30 to TRBJ2-7, with D perhaps matching TRBD1 (5 bases). The germline V and J ends were trimmed by 5 bases and 5 bases, with 10 bases remaining between them. CDR1 GTSNPN and CDR2 SVGIG come from the germline V gene (reference sequence). CDR3 length: 11 amino acids. CDR3 sequence: CAWYLGHEQYF. CDR3 DNA sequence: TGTGCCTGGTATTTGGGGCACGAGCAGTACTTC.